At least ten counts were recorded for the clone carrying this T cell receptor beta chain. As yet, its antigen is unknown. TCRdb reanalysed the 5' RACE reads using MiXCR and keeps one entry per CDR3 protein. The sample carries around 530,000 distinct CDR3 sequences, about 15% recorded once. These data come from a study of identical twins. This CDR3 has 13 residues. The V end lost 3 bases, the J end lost 3 bases, and 7 bases lay between the germline ends. Germline CDR1 reads MNHNY; CDR2 reads SVGAGI (reference sequence). There were only healthy Caucasians among the donors. The study, taken as a whole, reports: Memory repertoires lacked the insertion deficit that abundant cord blood beta clonotypes showed.

These same data were also listed under a study on yellow fever vaccine responses in identical twins. That report notes: Twins reportedly mounted vaccine T cell responses that seemed partly convergent, partly personalized.

Sequenced: CD4+ T cells sorted from blood. This sequence originates from a woman between 18 and 30 years old in good health. This chain joins TRBV6-6 and TRBJ2-3; D perhaps matches TRBD2 (6 bases). The CDR3 reads CASSYGGTDTQYF. CDR3 nucleotides: TGTGCCAGCAGTTATGGGGGGACAGATACGCAGTATTTT.